These T cell receptor beta chains were read from a single sample in a study of cytotoxic CD8 clonotypes in ibrutinib-treated CLL. The method was immunoSEQ multiplex PCR; TCRdb's version includes in-frame clones alone and lacks a portion of them. Seen here are under 150,000 clones, 80% observed once, and the top ten hold less than 9%. The specimen was PBMCs, collected after 36 months of ibrutinib treatment. The source is a human donor with chronic lymphocytic leukemia. CDR3s include the opening cysteine and the closing phenylalanine or tryptophan. D genes are given only for firm matches. Size tells how often a clone was seen (once, few, many) or the class of an expanded clone, and some rows leave it out.

d_call,j_call,v_call,clone_size,cdr3_aa,cdr3_nt
TRBD1,TRBJ1-2,TRBV5-1,NA,CASSGTGGTHGYTF,TGCGCCAGCAGCGGGACAGGGGGCACGCATGGCTACACCTTC
TRBD1,TRBJ1-1,TRBV27,NA,CASTPVGTGQNTEAFF,TGTGCCAGCACTCCAGTAGGGACAGGGCAGAACACTGAAGCTTTCTTT
NA,TRBJ1-2,TRBV11-1,NA,CASLLRNREPIYTF,TGTGCCAGCCTTCTTCGGAACAGGGAACCAATCTACACCTTC
TRBD1,TRBJ2-4,TRBV27,NA,CASSRDRGSFQNIQYF,TGTGCCAGCAGCAGGGACAGGGGGTCTTTCCAAAACATTCAGTACTTC
TRBD1,TRBJ1-1,TRBV18,NA,CASSPRSTGANTEAFF,TGTGCCAGCTCACCACGATCAACAGGGGCAAACACTGAAGCTTTCTTT
NA,TRBJ1-5,TRBV5-5,NA,CASSLDTGPRWGQPQHF,TGTGCCAGCAGCTTGGATACCGGACCCCGATGGGGTCAGCCCCAGCATTTT
NA,TRBJ1-5,TRBV10-3,NA,CATGRDSNQPQHF,TGTGCCACCGGGAGAGATTCCAATCAGCCCCAGCATTTT
NA,TRBJ1-4,TRBV5-5,NA,CASSMTGRATNEKLFF,TGTGCCAGCAGCATGACAGGCCGTGCAACTAATGAAAAACTGTTTTTT
NA,TRBJ1-5,TRBV5-1,NA,CASSFGPGNNQPQHF,TGCGCCAGCAGCTTTGGCCCCGGAAACAATCAGCCCCAGCATTTT
TRBD2,TRBJ2-7,TRBV28,NA,CASQPPTSGSGEQYF,TGTGCCAGCCAGCCACCGACTAGCGGGTCGGGGGAGCAGTACTTC
NA,TRBJ2-7,TRBV4-1,NA,CASSQALDHSSYEQYF,TGCGCCAGCAGCCAAGCCTTAGACCACTCTAGCTACGAGCAGTACTTC
NA,TRBJ1-1,TRBV30,NA,CAWSVGGAEAFF,TGTGCCTGGAGTGTAGGTGGGGCTGAAGCTTTCTTT
NA,TRBJ2-1,TRBV10-3,few,CAISDSGAGAYNEQFF,TGTGCCATCAGTGACTCGGGGGCGGGAGCCTACAATGAGCAGTTCTTC
TRBD1,TRBJ2-7,TRBV5-1,once,CASSLDRGAVYEQYF,TGCGCCAGCAGCTTGGACAGGGGGGCAGTCTACGAGCAGTACTTC
TRBD1,TRBJ1-4,TRBV5-1,NA,CASSLGTGQGEKLFF,TGCGCCAGCAGCTTGGGGACGGGACAGGGTGAAAAACTGTTTTTT
TRBD2,TRBJ2-2,TRBV19,NA,CASSAGIIAGGLYTGELFF,TGTGCCAGTAGCGCGGGTATAATAGCGGGAGGTCTCTACACCGGGGAGCTGTTTTTT
NA,TRBJ1-2,TRBV7-6,NA,CASSLEAETSNYGYTF,TGTGCCAGCAGCTTAGAGGCTGAGACTTCTAACTATGGCTACACCTTC
NA,TRBJ2-4,TRBV5-1,NA,CASSLLGEYDIQYF,TGCGCCAGCAGCTTGTTAGGGGAGTATGACATTCAGTACTTC